This T cell receptor beta chain comes out of a study of cytomegalovirus exposure and HLA in healthy donors. Whole-study context: Early released data comprised about 84 million unique TCRs from HLA-typed donors. Findings of the study overall: Most TCR beta V segments were productive about 87% or about 30% of the time in an earlier analysis. Researchers left out some V segments, among them TRBV6-2 and TRBV6-3, as indistinguishable.

Remarks on this clone: Its target is not known.

The CDR3 is 11 residues long. Germline CDR1 ENHRY, CDR2 SYGVKD. V was cut by 10 bases and J by 11 bases, with 17 bases left in between. PCR used 60 Vbeta primers and 13 Jbeta primers. Profiling relied on immunoSEQ multiplex PCR, and the TCRdb table lists in-frame clones only, not all of them. The table includes approximately 79,000 clones, about 78% detected once. This clonotype originated in a male donor in good health and CMV-seropositive. The chain recombines TRBV10-3 with TRBJ1-1; D possibly corresponds to TRBD1 (5 bases). The sample taken for sequencing was PBMCs. CDR3 residues: CANGEAGRAFF. The DNA of the CDR3 is TGTGCCAACGGGGAGGCAGGGCGGGCTTTCTTT.